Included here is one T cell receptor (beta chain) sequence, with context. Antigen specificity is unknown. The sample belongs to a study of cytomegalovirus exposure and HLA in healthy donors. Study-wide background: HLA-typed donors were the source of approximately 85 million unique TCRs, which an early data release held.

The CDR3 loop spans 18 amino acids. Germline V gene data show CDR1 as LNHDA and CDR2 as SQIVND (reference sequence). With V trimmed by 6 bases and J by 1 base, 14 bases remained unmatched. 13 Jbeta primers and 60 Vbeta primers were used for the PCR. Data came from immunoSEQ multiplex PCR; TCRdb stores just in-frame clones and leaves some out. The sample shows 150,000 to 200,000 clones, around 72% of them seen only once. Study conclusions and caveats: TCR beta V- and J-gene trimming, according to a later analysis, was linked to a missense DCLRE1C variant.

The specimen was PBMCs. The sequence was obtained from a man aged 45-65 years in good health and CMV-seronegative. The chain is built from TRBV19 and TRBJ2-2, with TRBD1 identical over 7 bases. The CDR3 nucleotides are TGTGCCAGTAGCCCGGGACAGCTTCGCTCACGGAACACCGGGGAGCTGTTTTTT. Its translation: CASSPGQLRSRNTGELFF.